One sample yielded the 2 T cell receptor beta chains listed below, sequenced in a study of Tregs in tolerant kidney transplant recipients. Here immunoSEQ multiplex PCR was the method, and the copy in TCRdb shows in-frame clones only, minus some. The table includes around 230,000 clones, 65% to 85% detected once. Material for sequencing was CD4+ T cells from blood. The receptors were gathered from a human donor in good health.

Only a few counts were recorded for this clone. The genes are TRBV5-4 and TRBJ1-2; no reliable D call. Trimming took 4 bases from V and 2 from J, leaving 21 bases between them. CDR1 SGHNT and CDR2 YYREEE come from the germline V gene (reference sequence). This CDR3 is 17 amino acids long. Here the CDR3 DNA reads TGTGCCAGCAGCCCGGATGTACTCGAGGCGGCCAACTATGGCTACACCTTC. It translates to CASSPDVLEAANYGYTF.

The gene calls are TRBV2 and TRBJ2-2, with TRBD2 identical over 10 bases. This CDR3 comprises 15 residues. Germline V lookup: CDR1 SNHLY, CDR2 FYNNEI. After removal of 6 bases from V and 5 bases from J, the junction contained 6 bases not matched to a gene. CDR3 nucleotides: TGTGCCAGCAGGGTAGCGGGGGGACCAACCGGGGAGCTGTTTTTT. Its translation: CASRVAGGPTGELFF.